The source of this T cell receptor beta chain is a study of hypomethylating agent response in myelodysplastic syndrome. This CDR3 is built from 13 residues. Germline CDR1 reads SGHRS; CDR2 reads YFSETQ. Assay: immunoSEQ multiplex PCR; the TCRdb copy retains only in-frame clones and omits some. This sample has 6,600 or so clones, with about 87% found just once. This specimen was bone marrow, taken before or after starting hypomethylating agent treatment for myelodysplastic syndrome (not recorded which). The source of this sequence is a human donor with myelodysplastic syndrome. V and J are TRBV5-1 and TRBJ2-5, with D hard to call. Judging by the DNA end, TRBJ2-7 fits better; the J call may be wrong. CDR3 sequence: CASSLRQTYEQYF. The CDR3 DNA sequence: TGCGCCAGCAGCTTGAGGCAGACATACGAGCAGTACTTC.